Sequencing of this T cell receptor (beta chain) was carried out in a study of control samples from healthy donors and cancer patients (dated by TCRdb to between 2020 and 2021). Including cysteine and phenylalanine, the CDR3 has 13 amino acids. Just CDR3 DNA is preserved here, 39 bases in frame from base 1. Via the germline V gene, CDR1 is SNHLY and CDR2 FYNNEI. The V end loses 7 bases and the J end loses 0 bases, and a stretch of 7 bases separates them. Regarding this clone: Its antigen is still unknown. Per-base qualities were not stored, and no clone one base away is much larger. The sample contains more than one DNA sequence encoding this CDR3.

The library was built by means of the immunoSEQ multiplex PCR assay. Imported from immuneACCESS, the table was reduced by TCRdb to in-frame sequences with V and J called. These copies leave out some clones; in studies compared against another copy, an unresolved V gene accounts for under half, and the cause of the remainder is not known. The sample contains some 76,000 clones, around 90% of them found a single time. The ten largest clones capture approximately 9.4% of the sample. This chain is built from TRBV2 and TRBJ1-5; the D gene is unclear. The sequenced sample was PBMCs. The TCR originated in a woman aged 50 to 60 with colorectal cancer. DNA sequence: TGTGCCAGCAAGGGATATAGCAATCAGCCCCAGCATTTT. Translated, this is CASKGYSNQPQHF.